The clone carrying this T cell receptor beta chain was recorded at least ten times. The antigen remains undetermined. This entry belongs to a study of Graves' ophthalmopathy and Graves' hyperthyroidism. Study background: Before any treatment, peripheral blood was taken at the initial diagnosis.

The germline V gene encodes CDR1 SGHTA and CDR2 FQGNSA. The CDR3 is 12 residues long. V shed 3 bases, J shed 14 bases, and the junction held 4 bases outside the gene matches. If patients had other autoimmune diseases, uncontrolled infections, pregnancy or lactation, they were excluded. The authors amplified TCR beta CDR3 regions, and they did so from RNA transcripts for repertoire sequencing. First-round RT-PCR used HTBI primers; second-round multiplex PCR followed. Via MiXCR, TCRdb re-called the multiplex PCR reads, giving one row per CDR3 protein. The table has approximately 700,000 distinct CDR3 sequences, just over 40% seen once. Broader study findings: Blood also carried most expanded thyroid clonotypes exceeding 0.001 frequency.

The TCR sequence derives from an adult man with Graves' ophthalmopathy. The sample taken for sequencing was peripheral blood. The gene calls are TRBV7-2 and TRBJ2-5; 12 nucleotides line up with TRBD2. The CDR3 loop reads CASSFRTSGTYF. The CDR3 DNA reads as TGTGCCAGCAGCTTTCGGACTAGCGGGACTTACTTC.